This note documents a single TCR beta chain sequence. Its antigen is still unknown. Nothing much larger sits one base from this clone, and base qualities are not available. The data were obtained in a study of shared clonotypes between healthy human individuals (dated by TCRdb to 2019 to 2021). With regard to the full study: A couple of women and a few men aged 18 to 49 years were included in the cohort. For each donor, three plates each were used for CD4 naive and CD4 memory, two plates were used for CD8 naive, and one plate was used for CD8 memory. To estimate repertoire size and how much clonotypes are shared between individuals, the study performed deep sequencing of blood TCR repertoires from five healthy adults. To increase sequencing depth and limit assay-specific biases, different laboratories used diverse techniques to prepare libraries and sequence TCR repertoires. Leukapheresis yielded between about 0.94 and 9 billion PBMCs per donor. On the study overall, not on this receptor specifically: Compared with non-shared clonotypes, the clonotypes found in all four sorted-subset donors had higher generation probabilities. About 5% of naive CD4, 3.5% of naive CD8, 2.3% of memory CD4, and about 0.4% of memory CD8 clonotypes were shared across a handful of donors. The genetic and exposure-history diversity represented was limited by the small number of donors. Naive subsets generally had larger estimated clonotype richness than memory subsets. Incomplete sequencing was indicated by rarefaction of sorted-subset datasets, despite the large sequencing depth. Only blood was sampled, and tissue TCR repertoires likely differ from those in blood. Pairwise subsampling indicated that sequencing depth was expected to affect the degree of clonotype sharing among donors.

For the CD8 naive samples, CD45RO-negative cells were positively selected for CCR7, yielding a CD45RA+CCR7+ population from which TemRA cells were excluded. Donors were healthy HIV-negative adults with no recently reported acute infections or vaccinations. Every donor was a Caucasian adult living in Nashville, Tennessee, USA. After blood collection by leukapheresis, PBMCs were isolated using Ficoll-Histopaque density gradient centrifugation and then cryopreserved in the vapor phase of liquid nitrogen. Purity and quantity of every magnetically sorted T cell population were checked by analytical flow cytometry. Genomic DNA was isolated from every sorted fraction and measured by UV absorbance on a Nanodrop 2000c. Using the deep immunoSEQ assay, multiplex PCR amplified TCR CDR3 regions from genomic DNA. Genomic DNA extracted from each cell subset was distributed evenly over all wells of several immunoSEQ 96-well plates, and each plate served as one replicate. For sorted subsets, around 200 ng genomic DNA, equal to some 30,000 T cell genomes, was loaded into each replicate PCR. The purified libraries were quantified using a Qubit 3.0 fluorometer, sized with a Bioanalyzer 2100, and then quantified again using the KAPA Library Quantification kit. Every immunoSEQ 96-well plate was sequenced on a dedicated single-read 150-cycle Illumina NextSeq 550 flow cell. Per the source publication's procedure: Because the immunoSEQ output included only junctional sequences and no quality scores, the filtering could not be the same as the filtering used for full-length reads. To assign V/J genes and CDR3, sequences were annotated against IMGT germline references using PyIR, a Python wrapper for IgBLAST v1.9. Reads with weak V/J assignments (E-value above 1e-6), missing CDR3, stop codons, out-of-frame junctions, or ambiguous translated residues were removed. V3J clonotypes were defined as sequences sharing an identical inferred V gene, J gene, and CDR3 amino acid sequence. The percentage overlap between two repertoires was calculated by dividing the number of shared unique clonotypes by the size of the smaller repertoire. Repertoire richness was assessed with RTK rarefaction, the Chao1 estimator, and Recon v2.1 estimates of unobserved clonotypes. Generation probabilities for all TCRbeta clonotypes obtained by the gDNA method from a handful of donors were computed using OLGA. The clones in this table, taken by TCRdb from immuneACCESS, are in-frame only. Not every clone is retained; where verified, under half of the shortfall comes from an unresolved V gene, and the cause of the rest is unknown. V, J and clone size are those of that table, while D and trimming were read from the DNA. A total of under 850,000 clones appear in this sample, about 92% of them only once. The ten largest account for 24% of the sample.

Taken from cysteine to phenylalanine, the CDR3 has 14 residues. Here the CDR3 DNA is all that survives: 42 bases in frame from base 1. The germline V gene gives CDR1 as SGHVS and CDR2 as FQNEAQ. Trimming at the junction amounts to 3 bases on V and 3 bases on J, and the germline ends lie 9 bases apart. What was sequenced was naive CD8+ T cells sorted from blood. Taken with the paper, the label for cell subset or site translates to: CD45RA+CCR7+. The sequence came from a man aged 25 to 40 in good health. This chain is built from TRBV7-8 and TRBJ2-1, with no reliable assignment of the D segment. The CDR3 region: CASSFDLDYNEQFF. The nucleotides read TGTGCCAGCAGCTTCGACCTAGACTACAATGAGCAGTTCTTC.